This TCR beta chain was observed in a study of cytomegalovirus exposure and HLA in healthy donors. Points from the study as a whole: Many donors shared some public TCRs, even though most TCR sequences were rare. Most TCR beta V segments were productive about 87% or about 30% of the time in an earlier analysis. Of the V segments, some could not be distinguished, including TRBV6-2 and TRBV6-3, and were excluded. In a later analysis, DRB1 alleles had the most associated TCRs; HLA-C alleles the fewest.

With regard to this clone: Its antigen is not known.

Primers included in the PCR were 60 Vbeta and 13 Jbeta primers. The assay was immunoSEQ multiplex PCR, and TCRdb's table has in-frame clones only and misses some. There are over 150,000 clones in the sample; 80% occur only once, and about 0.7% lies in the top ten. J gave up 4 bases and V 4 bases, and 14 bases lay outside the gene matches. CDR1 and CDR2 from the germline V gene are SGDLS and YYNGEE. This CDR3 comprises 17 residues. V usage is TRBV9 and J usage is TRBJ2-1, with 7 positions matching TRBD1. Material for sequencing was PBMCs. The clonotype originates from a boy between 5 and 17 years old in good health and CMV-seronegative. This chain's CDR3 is CASSPRKGAPLYNEQFF. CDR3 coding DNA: TGTGCCAGCAGCCCCCGTAAGGGGGCCCCCCTTTACAATGAGCAGTTCTTC.